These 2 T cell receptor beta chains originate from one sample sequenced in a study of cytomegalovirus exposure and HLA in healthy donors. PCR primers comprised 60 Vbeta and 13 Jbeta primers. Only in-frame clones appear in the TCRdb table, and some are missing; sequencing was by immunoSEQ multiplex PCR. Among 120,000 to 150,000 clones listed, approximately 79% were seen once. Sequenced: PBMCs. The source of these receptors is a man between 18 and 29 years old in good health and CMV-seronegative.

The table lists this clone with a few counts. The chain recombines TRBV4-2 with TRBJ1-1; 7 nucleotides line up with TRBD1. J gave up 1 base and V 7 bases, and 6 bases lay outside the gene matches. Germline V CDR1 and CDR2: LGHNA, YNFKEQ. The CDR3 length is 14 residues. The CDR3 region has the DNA TGTGCCAGCACCCCACAGGGGTCGAACACTGAAGCTTTCTTT. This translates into CASTPQGSNTEAFF.

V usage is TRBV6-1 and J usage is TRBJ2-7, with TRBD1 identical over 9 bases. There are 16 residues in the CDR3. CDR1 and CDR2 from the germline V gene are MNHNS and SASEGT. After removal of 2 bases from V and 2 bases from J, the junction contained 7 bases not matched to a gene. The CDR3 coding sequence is TGTGCCAGCAGTGAATGGCGAGGGACAGGGACCTACGAGCAGTACTTC. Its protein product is CASSEWRGTGTYEQYF.